One T cell receptor (beta chain) is described in this entry. The data belong to a study of control samples from healthy donors and cancer patients. Profiling relied on immunoSEQ multiplex PCR, and the TCRdb table lists in-frame clones only, not all of them. The table lists under 80,000 clones, over 75% of them singletons. The sample comprised blood. The sequence was obtained from a man aged 50 or older in good health.

CDR3 in amino acids: CASRNGDGEKLFF. DNA for the CDR3: TGTGCCAGCAGAAACGGGGACGGTGAAAAACTGTTTTTT. V gene TRBV7-9 combines with J gene TRBJ1-4; TRBD1 is a possible D gene (5 bases). CDR1 is SEHNR and CDR2 is FQNEAQ in the germline V gene (reference sequence). The CDR3 is 13 residues long. The ends were cut back, 6 bases at V and 7 bases at J, with 12 bases in the middle.